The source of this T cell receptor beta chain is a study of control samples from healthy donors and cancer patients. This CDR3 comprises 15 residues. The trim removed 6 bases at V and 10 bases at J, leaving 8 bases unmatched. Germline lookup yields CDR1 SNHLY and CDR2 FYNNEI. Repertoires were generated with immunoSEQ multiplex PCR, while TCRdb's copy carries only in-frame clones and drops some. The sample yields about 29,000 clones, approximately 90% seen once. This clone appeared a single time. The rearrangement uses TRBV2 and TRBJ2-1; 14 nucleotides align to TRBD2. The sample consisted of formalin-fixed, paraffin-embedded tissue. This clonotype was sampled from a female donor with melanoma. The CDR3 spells CASRRLAGGPGEQFF. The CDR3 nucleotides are TGTGCCAGCAGGAGACTAGCGGGAGGGCCAGGGGAGCAGTTCTTC. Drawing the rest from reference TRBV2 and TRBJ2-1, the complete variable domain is EPEVTQTPSHQVTQMGQEVILRCVPISNHLYFYWYRQILGQKVEFLVSFYNNEISEKSEIFDDQFSVERPDGSNFTLKIRSTKLEDSAMYFCASRRLAGGPGEQFFGPGTRLTVL.